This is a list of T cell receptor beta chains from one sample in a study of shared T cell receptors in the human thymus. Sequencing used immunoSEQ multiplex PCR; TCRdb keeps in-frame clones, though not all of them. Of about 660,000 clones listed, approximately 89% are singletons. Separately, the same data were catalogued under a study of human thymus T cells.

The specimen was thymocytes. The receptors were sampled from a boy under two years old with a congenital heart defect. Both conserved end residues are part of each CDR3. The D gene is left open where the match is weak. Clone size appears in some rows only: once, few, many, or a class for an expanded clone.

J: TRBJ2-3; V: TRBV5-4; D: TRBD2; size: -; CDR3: CASRFSGKTDTQYF; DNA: TGTGCCAGCAGGTTTAGCGGGAAGACAGATACGCAGTATTTT
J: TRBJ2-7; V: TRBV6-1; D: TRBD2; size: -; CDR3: CASSPRGVVENEQYF; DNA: TGTGCCAGCAGCCCTCGGGGGGTCGTTGAGAACGAGCAGTACTTC
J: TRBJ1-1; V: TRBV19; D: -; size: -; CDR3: CASSIGGRGAGTEAFF; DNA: TGTGCCAGTAGTATCGGGGGTCGGGGGGCCGGCACTGAAGCTTTCTTT
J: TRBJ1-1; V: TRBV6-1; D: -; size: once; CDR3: CASSEVTGTDTEAFF; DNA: TGTGCCAGCAGTGAAGTAACGGGAACTGACACTGAAGCTTTCTTT
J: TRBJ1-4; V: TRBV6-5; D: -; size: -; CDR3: CASSGRVNEKLFF; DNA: TGTGCCAGCAGTGGTCGGGTGAATGAAAAACTGTTTTTT
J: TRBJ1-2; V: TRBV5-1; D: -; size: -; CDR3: CASSAPVSGAANYGYTF; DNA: TGCGCCAGCAGCGCCCCGGTATCAGGCGCAGCTAACTATGGCTACACCTTC
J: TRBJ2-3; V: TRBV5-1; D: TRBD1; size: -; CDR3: CASSFRDRDTDTQYF; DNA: TGCGCCAGCAGCTTCCGGGACAGGGACACAGATACGCAGTATTTT
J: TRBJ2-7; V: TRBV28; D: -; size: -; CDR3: CASSFKVRRSHEQYF; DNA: TGTGCCAGCAGTTTTAAAGTTCGGAGGAGCCACGAGCAGTACTTC
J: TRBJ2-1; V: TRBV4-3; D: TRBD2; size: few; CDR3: CASSQDGLAGVGDEQFF; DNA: TGCGCCAGCAGCCAAGACGGACTAGCGGGAGTAGGGGATGAGCAGTTCTTC
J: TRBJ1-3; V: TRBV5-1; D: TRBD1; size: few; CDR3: CASSARRQGGIRNTIYF; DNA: TGCGCCAGCAGCGCTAGACGACAGGGAGGAATTAGAAACACCATATATTTT
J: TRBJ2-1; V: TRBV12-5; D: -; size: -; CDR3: CARDRRHNEQFF; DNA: TGTGCTAGAGACCGGAGGCACAATGAGCAGTTCTTC
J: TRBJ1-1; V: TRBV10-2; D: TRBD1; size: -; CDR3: CASSETGENTEAFF; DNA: TGCGCCAGCAGTGAGACAGGGGAGAACACTGAAGCTTTCTTT
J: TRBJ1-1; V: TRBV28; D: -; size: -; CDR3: CASSCGNTEAFF; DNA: TGTGCCAGCAGTTGCGGGAACACTGAAGCTTTCTTT
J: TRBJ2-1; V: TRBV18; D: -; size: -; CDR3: CASSPTNREFYNEQFF; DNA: TGTGCCAGCTCACCAACGAACAGGGAATTCTACAATGAGCAGTTCTTC
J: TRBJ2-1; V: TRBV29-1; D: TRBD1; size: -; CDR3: CSVGRDRGWNEQFF; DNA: TGCAGCGTTGGTCGGGACAGGGGTTGGAATGAGCAGTTCTTC
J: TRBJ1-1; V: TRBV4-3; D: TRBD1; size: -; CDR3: CASSQEGRTGVGTEAFF; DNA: TGCGCCAGCAGCCAAGAGGGGAGGACAGGAGTAGGGACTGAAGCTTTCTTT
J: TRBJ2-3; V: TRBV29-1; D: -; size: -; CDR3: CSVVPDTQYF; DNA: TGCAGCGTTGTCCCGGATACGCAGTATTTT
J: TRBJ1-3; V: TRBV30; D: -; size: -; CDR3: CAWSVHRRPSSGNTIYF; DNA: TGTGCCTGGAGTGTTCACCGCCGCCCGAGCTCTGGAAACACCATATATTTT
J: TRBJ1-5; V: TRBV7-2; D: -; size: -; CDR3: CASSCGQNNQPQHF; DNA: TGTGCCAGCAGTTGCGGACAGAACAATCAGCCCCAGCATTTT
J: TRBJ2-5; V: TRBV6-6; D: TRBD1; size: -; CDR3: CASSSTGGTQYF; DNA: TGTGCCAGCAGTTCGACAGGGGGCACCCAGTACTTC
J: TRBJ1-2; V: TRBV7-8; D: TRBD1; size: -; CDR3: CASSHRMGTGANYGYTF; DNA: TGTGCCAGCAGCCACCGGATGGGGACAGGGGCCAACTATGGCTACACCTTC
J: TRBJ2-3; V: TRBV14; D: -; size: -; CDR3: CASSQDGGQYIDTQYF; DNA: TGTGCCAGCAGCCAAGATGGCGGACAGTATATAGATACGCAGTATTTT
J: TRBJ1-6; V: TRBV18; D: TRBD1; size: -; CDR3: CASSYARTGTDPLHF; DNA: TGTGCCAGCTCCTACGCCCGGACAGGGACTGACCCCCTCCACTTT
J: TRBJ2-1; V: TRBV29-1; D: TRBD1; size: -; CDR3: CSVERDRGRDEQFF; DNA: TGCAGCGTTGAAAGGGACAGGGGTAGGGATGAGCAGTTCTTC
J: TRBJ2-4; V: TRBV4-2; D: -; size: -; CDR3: CASSQVDSTKNIQYF; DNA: TGTGCCAGCAGCCAAGTCGACTCTACGAAAAACATTCAGTACTTC
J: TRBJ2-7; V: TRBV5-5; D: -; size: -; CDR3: CASSLVSPYEQYF; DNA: TGTGCCAGCAGCTTGGTATCCCCCTACGAGCAGTACTTC
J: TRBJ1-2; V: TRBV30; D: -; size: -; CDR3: CAWTRGQGSRGYGYTF; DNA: TGTGCCTGGACCAGGGGCCAGGGGTCGAGGGGCTATGGCTACACCTTC
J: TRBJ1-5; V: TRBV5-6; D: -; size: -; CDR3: CASSFQGSDQPQHF; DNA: TGTGCCAGCAGTTTTCAGGGGAGCGATCAGCCCCAGCATTTT
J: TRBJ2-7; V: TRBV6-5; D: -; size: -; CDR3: CASRSPLGGEQYF; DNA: TGTGCCAGCAGATCCCCTCTAGGAGGCGAGCAGTACTTC
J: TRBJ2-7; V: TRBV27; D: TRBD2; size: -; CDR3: CASSTRESYEQYF; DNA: TGTGCCAGCAGTACGCGGGAGAGCTACGAGCAGTACTTC
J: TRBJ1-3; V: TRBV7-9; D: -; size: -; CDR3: CASSLTGLTGNTIYF; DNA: TGTGCCAGCAGCCTTACAGGTCTTACTGGAAACACCATATATTTT
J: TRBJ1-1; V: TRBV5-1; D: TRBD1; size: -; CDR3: CASSFSDRGRPDTEAFF; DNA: TGCGCCAGCAGCTTCTCCGACAGGGGCCGCCCGGACACTGAAGCTTTCTTT
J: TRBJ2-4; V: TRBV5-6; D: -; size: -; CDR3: CASSFLVQGIQYF; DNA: TGTGCCAGCAGCTTTCTGGTGCAGGGCATTCAGTACTTC
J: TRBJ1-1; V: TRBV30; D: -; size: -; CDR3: CAWTRRLGNTEAFF; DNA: TGTGCCTGGACCAGGCGCTTAGGGAACACTGAAGCTTTCTTT
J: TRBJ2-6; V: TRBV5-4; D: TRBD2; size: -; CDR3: CASGLSGGRLLTF; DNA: TGTGCCAGCGGACTCAGCGGGGGGCGGTTACTGACTTTC
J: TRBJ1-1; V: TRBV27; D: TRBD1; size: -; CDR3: CASSPFRGQGKNTEAFF; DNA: TGTGCCAGCAGTCCATTCCGAGGACAGGGGAAGAACACTGAAGCTTTCTTT
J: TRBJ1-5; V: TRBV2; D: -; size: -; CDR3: CASSESRVFRNQPQHF; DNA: TGTGCCAGCAGTGAGTCCAGGGTATTTCGCAATCAGCCCCAGCATTTT
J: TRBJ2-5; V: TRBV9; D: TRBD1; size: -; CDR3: CASSPRQGGPQYF; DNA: TGTGCCAGCAGCCCCCGACAGGGGGGTCCCCAGTACTTC
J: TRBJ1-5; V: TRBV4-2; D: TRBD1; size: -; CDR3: CASSQDPGQGILSNQPQHF; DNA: TGTGCCAGCAGCCAAGATCCAGGACAGGGGATTCTTAGCAATCAGCCCCAGCATTTT
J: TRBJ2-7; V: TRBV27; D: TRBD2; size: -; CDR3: CASSPGASGVYSYEQYF; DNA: TGTGCCAGCAGCCCCGGCGCAAGCGGGGTGTACTCCTACGAGCAGTACTTC
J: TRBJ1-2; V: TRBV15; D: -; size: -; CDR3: CATSRELSGPNYGYTF; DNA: TGTGCCACCAGCAGAGAACTATCAGGGCCTAACTATGGCTACACCTTC
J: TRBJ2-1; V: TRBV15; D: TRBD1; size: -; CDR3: CATSTYDRGGNYNEQFF; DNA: TGTGCCACCAGCACCTACGACAGGGGCGGGAACTACAATGAGCAGTTCTTC
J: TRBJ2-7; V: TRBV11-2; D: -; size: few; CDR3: CASSLGGGDEQYF; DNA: TGTGCCAGCAGCTTAGGAGGGGGGGACGAGCAGTACTTC
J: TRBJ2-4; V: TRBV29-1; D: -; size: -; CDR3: CSVEDHQGRNIQYF; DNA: TGCAGCGTTGAAGATCACCAGGGCAGGAACATTCAGTACTTC
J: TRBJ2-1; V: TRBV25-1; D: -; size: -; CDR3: CASPAPGLDNEQFF; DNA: TGTGCCAGCCCCGCTCCGGGGTTGGACAATGAGCAGTTCTTC
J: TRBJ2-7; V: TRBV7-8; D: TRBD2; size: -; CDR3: CASSPPGLVRLRTYEQYF; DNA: TGTGCCAGCAGCCCTCCGGGACTAGTAAGGCTCAGGACTTACGAGCAGTACTTC
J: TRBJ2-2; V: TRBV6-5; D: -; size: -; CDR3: CASSYSLRGNTGELFF; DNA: TGTGCCAGCAGTTACAGTCTTCGGGGAAACACCGGGGAGCTGTTTTTT
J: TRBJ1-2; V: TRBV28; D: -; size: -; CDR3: CASSFGHILTCRNGYTF; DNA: TGTGCCAGCAGTTTCGGACATATCTTAACCTGCCGGAATGGCTACACCTTC
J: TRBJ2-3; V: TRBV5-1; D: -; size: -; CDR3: CASSPEVRRPHGDTQYF; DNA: TGCGCCAGCAGCCCCGAGGTGCGGCGCCCACATGGGGATACGCAGTATTTT
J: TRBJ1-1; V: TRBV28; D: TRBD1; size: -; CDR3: CASRFDRGAFF; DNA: TGTGCCAGCAGATTCGACAGGGGAGCTTTCTTT
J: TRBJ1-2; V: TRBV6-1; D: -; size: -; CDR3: CASRSDRPVSGYTF; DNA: TGTGCCAGCAGAAGCGACAGGCCAGTAAGTGGCTACACCTTC
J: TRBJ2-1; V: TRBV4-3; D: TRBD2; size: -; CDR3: CASSQIILAAGDNEQFF; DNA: TGCGCCAGCAGCCAGATAATTCTAGCGGCTGGGGACAATGAGCAGTTCTTC
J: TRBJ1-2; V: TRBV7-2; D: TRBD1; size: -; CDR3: CASSTDREGANYGYTF; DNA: TGTGCCAGCAGCACGGACAGGGAAGGGGCTAACTATGGCTACACCTTC
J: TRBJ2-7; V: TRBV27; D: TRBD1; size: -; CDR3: CASSSRPPGTGYEQYF; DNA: TGTGCCAGCAGTTCTCGACCGCCCGGGACAGGCTACGAGCAGTACTTC